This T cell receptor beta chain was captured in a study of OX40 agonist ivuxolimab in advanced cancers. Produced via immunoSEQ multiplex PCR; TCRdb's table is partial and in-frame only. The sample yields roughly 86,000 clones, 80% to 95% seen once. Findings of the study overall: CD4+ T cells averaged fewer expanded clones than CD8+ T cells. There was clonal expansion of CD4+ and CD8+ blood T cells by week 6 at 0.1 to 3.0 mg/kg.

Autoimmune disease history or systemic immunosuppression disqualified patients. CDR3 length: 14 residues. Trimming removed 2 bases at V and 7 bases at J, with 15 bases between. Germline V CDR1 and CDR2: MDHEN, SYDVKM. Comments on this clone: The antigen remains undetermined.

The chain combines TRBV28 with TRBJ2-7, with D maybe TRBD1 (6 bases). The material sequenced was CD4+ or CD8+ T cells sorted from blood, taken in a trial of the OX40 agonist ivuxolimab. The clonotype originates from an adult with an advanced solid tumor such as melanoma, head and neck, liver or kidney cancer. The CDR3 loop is CASSLVYRAWEQYF. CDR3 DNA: TGTGCCAGCAGTTTAGTCTACAGGGCTTGGGAGCAGTACTTC. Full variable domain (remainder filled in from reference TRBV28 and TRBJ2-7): DVKVTQSSRYLVKRTGEKVFLECVQDMDHENMFWYRQDPGLGLRLIYFSYDVKMKEKGDIPEGYSVSREKKERFSLILESASTNQTSMYLCASSLVYRAWEQYFGPGTRLTVT.